This T cell receptor (beta chain) was retrieved from a study of blood T cells in healthy people across ages. Regarding the study as a whole: PBMCs went unsorted, and a conclusive naive versus antigen-experienced comparison was therefore prevented.

The CDR3 is 14 amino acids. Trimming shortened V by 4 bases and J by 13 bases, and 20 bases separated the two germline ends. As to this clonotype: The antigen is undetermined.

A second roughly 6 to 11 cycle PCR used barcoded and J-beta primers. Template switching added a 12-random-nucleotide identifier to every cDNA molecule. Via MiXCR, TCRdb re-called the 5' RACE reads, giving one row per CDR3 protein. The sample includes more than 1 million distinct CDR3 sequences, roughly 45% of them seen just once. Per-sample PBMC isolation yielded at least 7 million cells. The chain joins TRBV12-3 or TRBV12-4 to TRBJ2-1; D call uncertain. This receptor was obtained from a woman in her sixties in good health. The sequencing input was blood. The CDR3 loop reads CASSSGQGDETQFF. The CDR3, as DNA: TGTGCCAGCAGTTCCGGTCAAGGCGACGAGACCCAGTTCTTC.